What follows are 2 T cell receptor beta chains derived from one specimen sequenced in a study of blood T cell repertoires in COVID-19. Sequenced by immunoSEQ multiplex PCR; TCRdb stores in-frame clones only, minus some. There are about 91,000 clones in the sample; 75% to 85% occur only once, and around 24% lies in the top ten. Sequencing was performed on peripheral blood. The receptors come from a man between 70 and 80 years old with acute or convalescent COVID-19.

This clone was seen more than once but under ten times. This chain uses TRBV27 with TRBJ2-5; D is possibly TRBD1 (6 bases). Germline V gene data show CDR1 as MNHEY and CDR2 as SMNVEV (reference sequence). V was shortened by 8 bases and J by 4 bases, with 17 bases between the two germline ends. This CDR3 contains 14 residues. The CDR3: CASRFGGKAETQYF. The CDR3 DNA is TGTGCCAGCCGCTTTGGGGGCAAGGCAGAGACCCAGTACTTC.

V usage is TRBV19 and J usage is TRBJ2-7; D remains unclear. V lost 3 bases, J lost 1 base, and 10 bases lay in between. The CDR3 has 14 residues. Germline CDR1 LNHDA, CDR2 SQIVND (reference sequence). The CDR3 reads CASSIREVSYEQYF. CDR3 in DNA: TGTGCCAGTAGTATTCGTGAGGTGTCCTACGAGCAGTACTTC.